The 30 T cell receptor beta chains listed next were all sequenced from one sample in a study of monozygotic twins with inflammatory bowel disease. One entry per CDR3 protein, without DNA, is what TCRdb gives after re-calling the 5' RACE reads. The sample includes 110,000 to 150,000 distinct CDR3 sequences. Sequencing was carried out using blood. Receptors originate from a human donor with ulcerative colitis or Crohn's disease, or a healthy co-twin of an affected twin (not recorded which).

The chain combines TRBV11-2 with TRBJ2-6; TCRdb's D call of TRBD1 is untestable without DNA. The CDR3 totals 20 residues. The germline V gene encodes CDR1 SGHAT and CDR2 FQNNGV. The CDR3: CASSRRDRGLRVSGANVLTF.

The chain employs TRBV6-2 or TRBV6-3 and TRBJ1-1; absent DNA, TCRdb's TRBD1 call cannot be checked. CDR3 size: 18 residues. Germline loops: CDR1 MNHEY, CDR2 SVGEGT. The CDR3 spells CASSYQMGSGRRNTEAFF.

The rearrangement joins TRBV20-1 to TRBJ1-2. This CDR3 comprises 11 residues. The germline V gene has CDR1 DFQATT and CDR2 SNEGSKA (reference sequence). The CDR3 spells CSASFRWGYTF.

Here the CDR3 reads CASSAEDRIYGYTF. The chain uses TRBV2 and TRBJ1-2; TCRdb outputs TRBD1, but without DNA this stays unchecked. The CDR3 extends over 14 amino acids. Germline V gives CDR1 SNHLY, CDR2 FYNNEI.

This chain uses TRBV27 with TRBJ1-4; TCRdb selects TRBD1, and the lack of DNA leaves this call unchecked. This CDR3 is built from 17 residues. Germline V lookup: CDR1 MNHEY, CDR2 SMNVEV (reference sequence). CDR3 in amino acids: CASSFTPRTGRHEKLFF.

The chain combines TRBV10-3 with TRBJ1-1; the TCRdb call, TRBD1, lacks DNA for checking. CDR1 and CDR2 from the germline V gene are ENHRY and SYGVKD. CDR3 size: 14 residues. The CDR3 here is CAIRGQGARGEAFF.

The chain joins TRBV12-3 or TRBV12-4 to TRBJ1-5; no DNA is available, so the TRBD1 call from TCRdb remains unchecked. The CDR3 length is 16 residues. The CDR3 sequence is CASSRGDRLSNQPQHF.

V and J are TRBV18 and TRBJ2-7. The CDR3 totals 14 residues. CDR1 is KGHSH, CDR2 LQKENI, per germline. The chain's CDR3 is CASSPEKSLYEQYF. The entire variable domain, with the rest obtained from reference TRBV18 and TRBJ2-7, is as follows: NAGVMQNPRHLVRRRGQEARLRCSPMKGHSHVYWYRQLPEEGLKFMVYLQKENIIDESGMPKERFSAEFPKEGPSILRIQQVVRGDSAAYFCASSPEKSLYEQYFGPGTRLTVT.

The gene calls are TRBV30 and TRBJ1-2; TCRdb proposes TRBD1, but this gene call is untestable without DNA. CDR1 and CDR2 from the germline V gene are GTSNPN and SVGIG (reference sequence). The CDR3 runs 12 residues. CDR3 amino acids: CANRDSYYGYTF.

The CDR3 loop reads CASSGALRTDTQYF. The J gene is TRBJ2-3, the V gene TRBV7-2; the TCRdb D gene call, TRBD1, has no DNA to confirm it. CDR1 and CDR2 from the germline V gene are SGHTA and FQGNSA. This CDR3 region has 14 residues.

V is TRBV7-9 and J is TRBJ1-5; without DNA, the TCRdb call of TRBD1 cannot be checked. Germline V lookup: CDR1 SEHNR, CDR2 FQNEAQ (reference sequence). The CDR3 loop spans 15 amino acids. CDR3 sequence reads: CASSFSTGAHQPQHF.

The chain combines TRBV7-3 with TRBJ1-1. Germline CDR1 reads SGHTA; CDR2 reads FQGTGA. The CDR3 is 14 amino acids. The CDR3 region is CASSLNMRDGEAFF.

The chain carries TRBV29-1 and TRBJ2-1; TCRdb returns TRBD2, unconfirmable since there is no DNA. The CDR3 covers 12 residues. CDR1 and CDR2 from the germline V gene are SQVTM and ANQGSEA. The CDR3 here is CSVELAGGEQFF.

V is TRBV18 and J is TRBJ2-3; the D gene TCRdb calls, TRBD1, cannot be checked with no DNA. The CDR3 contains 13 residues. The germline V gene has CDR1 KGHSH and CDR2 LQKENI. The CDR3 here is CAIPSGSTNTQYF.

The chain carries TRBV7-9 and TRBJ2-3; no DNA is available, so the TRBD1 call from TCRdb remains unchecked. The CDR3 is 11 residues long. Germline V gene sequence: CDR1 SEHNR, CDR2 FQNEAQ (reference sequence). CDR3 sequence reads: CATTGSDTQYF.

This chain connects TRBV2 to TRBJ2-1; there is no DNA to check the TCRdb D call of TRBD2. The CDR3 loop spans 19 amino acids. Germline V gives CDR1 SNHLY, CDR2 FYNNEI. CDR3 residues: CASSEALAGPTITLDEQFF.

The V gene is TRBV2, the J gene TRBJ2-1. The germline CDR1 and CDR2 sequences are SNHLY and FYNNEI. The CDR3 sequence is 13 residues long. CDR3 sequence reads: CASSSVLNNEQFF.

V gene TRBV7-3 combines with J gene TRBJ2-2. Per the germline V gene, CDR1 is SGHTA and CDR2 is FQGTGA. CDR3 length equals 12 residues. The CDR3 is CASSKLSGELFF.

The chain has TRBV2 and TRBJ2-1; checking the TCRdb D call of TRBD1 is not possible without DNA. CDR1 and CDR2 (germline): SNHLY, FYNNEI. The CDR3 is 16 amino acids. The CDR3 region is CASSPSRGVTYNEQFF.

Here the CDR3 reads CSARDRRLAGSNEQFF. This chain connects TRBV20-1 to TRBJ2-1; with no DNA, the TCRdb D assignment of TRBD2 cannot be verified. Germline CDR1 is DFQATT and CDR2 is SNEGSKA (reference sequence). This CDR3 contains 16 residues.

V is TRBV20-1 and J is TRBJ2-1; the D gene TCRdb calls, TRBD2, cannot be checked with no DNA. CDR1 and CDR2 from the germline V gene are DFQATT and SNEGSKA (reference sequence). This CDR3 is 14 amino acids long. The chain's CDR3 is CSANIAGGTNEQFF.

The chain employs TRBV4-1 and TRBJ2-2; there is no DNA to check the TCRdb D call of TRBD2. CDR1 is MGHRA, CDR2 YSYEKL, per germline. The CDR3 length is 17 residues. The CDR3 spells CASSRTGGRTPSGELFF.

The J gene is TRBJ2-3, the V gene TRBV27; the TRBD1 assignment by TCRdb is unverifiable without DNA. Germline loops: CDR1 MNHEY, CDR2 SMNVEV (reference sequence). This CDR3 has 14 residues. This CDR3 is CASRDRVHTDTRYF.

This rearrangement joins TRBV4-1 to TRBJ1-1. Per germline, CDR1 MGHRA and CDR2 YSYEKL. This CDR3 is built from 16 residues. The CDR3 sequence is CASSQEQQGLNTEAFF.

The J gene is TRBJ2-3, the V gene TRBV28; TCRdb's assignment of TRBD2 cannot be checked, as there is no DNA. This CDR3 is 14 amino acids long. Germline CDR1 is MDHEN and CDR2 is SYDVKM. The CDR3 here is CASREGPPTDTQYF.

The chain combines TRBV7-3 with TRBJ2-2; TCRdb's D gene call, TRBD1, goes unchecked for lack of DNA. This CDR3 region has 17 residues. The germline gives CDR1 SGHTA, CDR2 FQGTGA. CDR3 amino acids: CASSSSGQGAGTGELFF.

The V gene is TRBV20-1, the J gene TRBJ1-2; as DNA is missing, the TRBD1 call by TCRdb cannot be tested. Germline values: CDR1 DFQATT, CDR2 SNEGSKA (reference sequence). The length of the CDR3 is 13 residues. CDR3: CSAPLDRVYGYTF.

The V and J genes are TRBV20-1 and TRBJ1-5. The CDR3 has 16 residues. Per the germline V gene, CDR1 is DFQATT and CDR2 is SNEGSKA (reference sequence). CDR3 region: CSAKHTGGVRNQPQHF.

The chain couples TRBV5-1 to TRBJ2-7; TCRdb selects TRBD2, and the lack of DNA leaves this call unchecked. This CDR3 is built from 14 residues. The V gene's germline CDR1 is SGHRS and CDR2 YFSETQ. The CDR3 here is CASSFGLAGYEQYF.

The chain joins TRBV5-1 to TRBJ2-1; TCRdb returns TRBD1, unconfirmable since there is no DNA. Germline CDR1 is SGHRS and CDR2 is YFSETQ. The CDR3 spans 15 residues. CDR3 loop: CASSRWAGSYNEQFF.